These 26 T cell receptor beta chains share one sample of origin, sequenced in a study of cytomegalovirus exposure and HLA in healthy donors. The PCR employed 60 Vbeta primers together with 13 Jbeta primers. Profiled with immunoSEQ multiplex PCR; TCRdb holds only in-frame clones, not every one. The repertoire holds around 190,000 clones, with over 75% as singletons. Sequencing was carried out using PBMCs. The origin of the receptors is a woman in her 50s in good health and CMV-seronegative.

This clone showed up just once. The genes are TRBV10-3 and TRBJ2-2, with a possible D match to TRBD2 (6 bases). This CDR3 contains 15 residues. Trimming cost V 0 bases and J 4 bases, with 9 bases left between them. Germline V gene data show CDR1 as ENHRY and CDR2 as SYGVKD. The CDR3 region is CAISESGGITGELFF. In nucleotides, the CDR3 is TGTGCCATCAGTGAGTCGGGCGGGATCACCGGGGAGCTGTTTTTT.

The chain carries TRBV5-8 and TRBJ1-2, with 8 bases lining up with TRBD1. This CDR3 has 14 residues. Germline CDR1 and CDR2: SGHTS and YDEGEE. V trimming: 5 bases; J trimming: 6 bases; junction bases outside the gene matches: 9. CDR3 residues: CASSVTGDFDGYTF. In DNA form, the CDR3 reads TGTGCCAGCAGTGTGACAGGGGACTTCGATGGCTACACCTTC.

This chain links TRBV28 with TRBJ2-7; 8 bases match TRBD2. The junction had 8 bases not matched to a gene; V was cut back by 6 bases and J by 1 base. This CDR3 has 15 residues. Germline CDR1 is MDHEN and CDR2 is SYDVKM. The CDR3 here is CASSPGGGRSYEQYF. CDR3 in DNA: TGTGCCAGCAGCCCCGGGGGGGGGAGGTCCTACGAGCAGTACTTC.

Here the CDR3 reads CASRLGLSSYNEQFF. Here the CDR3 DNA reads TGTGCCAGCAGGCTAGGACTAAGCTCCTACAATGAGCAGTTCTTC. The chain uses TRBV6-5 and TRBJ2-1; D is possibly TRBD2 (6 bases). Trimming cost V 6 bases and J 0 bases, with 12 bases left between them. The germline V gene has CDR1 MNHEY and CDR2 SVGAGI. The CDR3 is made up of 15 amino acids.

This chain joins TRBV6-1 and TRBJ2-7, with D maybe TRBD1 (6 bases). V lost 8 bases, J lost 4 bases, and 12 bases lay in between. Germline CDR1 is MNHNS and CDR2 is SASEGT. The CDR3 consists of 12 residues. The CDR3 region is CASYGTPYEQYF. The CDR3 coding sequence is TGTGCCAGCTATGGGACACCTTACGAGCAGTACTTC.

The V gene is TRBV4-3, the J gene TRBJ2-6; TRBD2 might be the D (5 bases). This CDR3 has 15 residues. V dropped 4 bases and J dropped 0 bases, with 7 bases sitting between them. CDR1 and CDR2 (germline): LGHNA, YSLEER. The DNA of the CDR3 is TGCGCCAGCAGCCTCGGGGTCTCTGGGGCCAACGTCCTGACTTTC. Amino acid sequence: CASSLGVSGANVLTF.

The CDR3 DNA reads TGCAGCGTTGAAAAAGGAGCCAGCACAGATACGCAGTATTTT. The encoded protein is CSVEKGASTDTQYF. V and J are TRBV29-1 and TRBJ2-3, with D unresolved. This CDR3 comprises 14 residues. V was pared by 2 bases and J by 0 bases, with 9 bases between. Germline V gives CDR1 SQVTM, CDR2 ANQGSEA.

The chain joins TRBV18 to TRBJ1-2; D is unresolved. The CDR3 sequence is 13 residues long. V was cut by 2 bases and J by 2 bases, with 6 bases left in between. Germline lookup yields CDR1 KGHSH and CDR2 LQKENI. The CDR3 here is CASSPAGNYGYTF. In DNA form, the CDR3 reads TGTGCCAGCTCACCAGCCGGGAACTATGGCTACACCTTC.

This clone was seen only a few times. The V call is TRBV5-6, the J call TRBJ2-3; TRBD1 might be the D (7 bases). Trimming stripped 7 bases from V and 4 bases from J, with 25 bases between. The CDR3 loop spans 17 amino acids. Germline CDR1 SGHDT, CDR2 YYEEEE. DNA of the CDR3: TGTGCCAGCTTTGGGGGACAGAGACTAGACGCCTCAGATACGCAGTATTTT. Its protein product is CASFGGQRLDASDTQYF. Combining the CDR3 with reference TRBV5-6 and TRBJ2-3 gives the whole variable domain DAGVTQSPTHLIKTRGQQVTLRCSPKSGHDTVSWYQQALGQGPQFIFQYYEEEERQRGNFPDRFSGHQFPNYSSELNVNALLLGDSALYLCASFGGQRLDASDTQYFGPGTRLTVL.

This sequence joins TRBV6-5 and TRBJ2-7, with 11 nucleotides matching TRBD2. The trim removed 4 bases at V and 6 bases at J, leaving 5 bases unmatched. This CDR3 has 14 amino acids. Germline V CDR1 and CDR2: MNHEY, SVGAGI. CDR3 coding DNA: TGTGCCAGCAGTTCCACTAGCGGGAGTAGCGAGCAGTACTTC. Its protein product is CASSSTSGSSEQYF.

The CDR3 nucleotides are TGCAGCGTTGGCCCGACTAGCGGAAAAGGAACAGATACGCAGTATTTT. Residues: CSVGPTSGKGTDTQYF. The chain recombines TRBV29-1 with TRBJ2-3, with 9 bases that match TRBD2. This CDR3 has 16 amino acids. Germline CDR1 and CDR2: SQVTM and ANQGSEA. Trimming took 4 bases from V and 3 from J; bases not matched to a gene: 11.

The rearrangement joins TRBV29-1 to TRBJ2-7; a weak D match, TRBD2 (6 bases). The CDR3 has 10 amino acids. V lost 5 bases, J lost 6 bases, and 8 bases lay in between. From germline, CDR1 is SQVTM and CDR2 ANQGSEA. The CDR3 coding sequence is TGCAGCGTTAGGGACTCCGAGCAGTACTTC. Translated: CSVRDSEQYF.

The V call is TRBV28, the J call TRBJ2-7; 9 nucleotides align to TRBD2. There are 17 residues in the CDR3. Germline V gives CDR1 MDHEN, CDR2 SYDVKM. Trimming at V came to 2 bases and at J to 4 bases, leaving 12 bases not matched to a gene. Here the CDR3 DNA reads TGTGCCAGCAGTTTACCACTGGGCGGGGGGGCCGGGTACGAGCAGTACTTC. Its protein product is CASSLPLGGGAGYEQYF.

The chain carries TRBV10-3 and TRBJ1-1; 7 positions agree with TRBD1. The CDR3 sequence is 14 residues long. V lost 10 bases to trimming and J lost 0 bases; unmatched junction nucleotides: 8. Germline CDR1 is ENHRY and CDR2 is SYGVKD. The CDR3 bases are TGTGCCACCCAGCGACAGGGACTGAACACTGAAGCTTTCTTT. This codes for CATQRQGLNTEAFF.

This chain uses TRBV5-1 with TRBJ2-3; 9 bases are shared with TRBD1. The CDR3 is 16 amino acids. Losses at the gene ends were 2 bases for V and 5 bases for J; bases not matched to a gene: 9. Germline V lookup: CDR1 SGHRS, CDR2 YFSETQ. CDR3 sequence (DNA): TGCGCCAGCAGCTTAGGTCCCACAGGGGGCGTAGATACGCAGTATTTT. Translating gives CASSLGPTGGVDTQYF.

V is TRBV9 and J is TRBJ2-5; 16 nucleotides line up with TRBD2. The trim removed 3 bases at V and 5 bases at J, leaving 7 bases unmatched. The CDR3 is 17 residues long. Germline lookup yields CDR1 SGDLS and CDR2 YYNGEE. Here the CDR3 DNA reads TGTGCCAGCAGCGACGGGACTAGCGGGAGGGCCTGGGAGACCCAGTACTTC. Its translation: CASSDGTSGRAWETQYF.

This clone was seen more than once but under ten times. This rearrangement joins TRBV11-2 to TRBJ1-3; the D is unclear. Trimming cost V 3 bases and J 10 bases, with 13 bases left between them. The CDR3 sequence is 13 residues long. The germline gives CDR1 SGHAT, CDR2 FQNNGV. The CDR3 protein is CASSFGTSETIYF. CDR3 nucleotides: TGTGCCAGCAGCTTCGGCACCTCGGAGACCATATATTTT.

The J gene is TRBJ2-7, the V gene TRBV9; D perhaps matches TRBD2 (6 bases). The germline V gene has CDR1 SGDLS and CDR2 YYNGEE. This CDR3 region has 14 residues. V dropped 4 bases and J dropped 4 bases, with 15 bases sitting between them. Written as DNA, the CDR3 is TGTGCCAGCAGCTCTCGACTAGGAGTATACGAGCAGTACTTC. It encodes CASSSRLGVYEQYF. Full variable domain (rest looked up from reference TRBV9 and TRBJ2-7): DSGVTQTPKHLITATGQRVTLRCSPRSGDLSVYWYQQSLDQGLQFLIQYYNGEERAKGNILERFSAQQFPDLHSELNLSSLELGDSALYFCASSSRLGVYEQYFGPGTRLTVT.

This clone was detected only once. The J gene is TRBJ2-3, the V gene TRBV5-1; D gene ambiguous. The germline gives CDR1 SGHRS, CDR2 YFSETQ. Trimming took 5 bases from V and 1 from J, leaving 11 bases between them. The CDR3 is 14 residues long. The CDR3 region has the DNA TGCGCCAGCAGTAGTACTCGGGGCACAGATACGCAGTATTTT. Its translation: CASSSTRGTDTQYF.

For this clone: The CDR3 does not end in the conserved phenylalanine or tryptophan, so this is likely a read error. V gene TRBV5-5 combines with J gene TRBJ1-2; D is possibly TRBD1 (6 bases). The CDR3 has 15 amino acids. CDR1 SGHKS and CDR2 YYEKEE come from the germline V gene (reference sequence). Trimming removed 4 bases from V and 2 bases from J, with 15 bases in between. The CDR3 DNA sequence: TGTGCCAGCAGCATTCATTGGGACACCAACTATGGCTACACCCTC. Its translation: CASSIHWDTNYGYTL.

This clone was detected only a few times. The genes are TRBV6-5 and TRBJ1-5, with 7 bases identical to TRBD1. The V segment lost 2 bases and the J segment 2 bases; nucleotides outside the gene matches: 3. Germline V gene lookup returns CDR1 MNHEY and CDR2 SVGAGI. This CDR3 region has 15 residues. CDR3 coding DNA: TGTGCCAGCAGTTACGTTGGGACAGGCAATCAGCCCCAGCATTTT. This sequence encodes CASSYVGTGNQPQHF.

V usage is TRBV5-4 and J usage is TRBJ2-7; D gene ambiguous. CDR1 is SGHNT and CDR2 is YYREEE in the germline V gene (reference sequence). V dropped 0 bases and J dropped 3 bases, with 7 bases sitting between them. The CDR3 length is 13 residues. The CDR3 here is CASSLDLNYEQYF. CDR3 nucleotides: TGTGCCAGCAGCTTGGACCTAAACTACGAGCAGTACTTC.

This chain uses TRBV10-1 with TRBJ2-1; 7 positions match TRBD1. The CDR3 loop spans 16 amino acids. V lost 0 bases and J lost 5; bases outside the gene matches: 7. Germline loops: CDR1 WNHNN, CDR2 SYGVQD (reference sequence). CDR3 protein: CASSESAAGGNNEQFF. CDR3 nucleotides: TGCGCCAGCAGTGAGTCGGCGGCAGGGGGTAACAATGAGCAGTTCTTC.

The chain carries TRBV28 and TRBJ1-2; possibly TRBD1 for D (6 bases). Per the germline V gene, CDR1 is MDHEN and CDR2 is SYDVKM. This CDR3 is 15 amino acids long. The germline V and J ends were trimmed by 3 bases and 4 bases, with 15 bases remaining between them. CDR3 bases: TGTGCCAGCAGTTTCCCCCCCCCAGGGGCCTATGGCTACACCTTC. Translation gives CASSFPPPGAYGYTF.

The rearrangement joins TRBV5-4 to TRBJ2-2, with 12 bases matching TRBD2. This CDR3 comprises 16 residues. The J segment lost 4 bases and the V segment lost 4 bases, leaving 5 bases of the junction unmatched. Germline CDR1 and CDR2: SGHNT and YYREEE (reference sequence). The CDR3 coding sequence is TGTGCCAGCAGCATCCTAGCGGGAGGGGTCACCGGGGAGCTGTTTTTT. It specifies CASSILAGGVTGELFF.

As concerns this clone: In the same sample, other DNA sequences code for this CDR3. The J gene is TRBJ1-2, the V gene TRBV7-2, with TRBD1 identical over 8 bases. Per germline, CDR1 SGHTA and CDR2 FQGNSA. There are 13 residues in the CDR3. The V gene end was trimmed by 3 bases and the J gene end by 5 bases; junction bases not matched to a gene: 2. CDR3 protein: CASSLDRDYGYTF. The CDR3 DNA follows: TGTGCCAGCAGCTTGGACAGGGATTATGGCTACACCTTC.